The entry below describes one TCR beta chain. Its specificity is unknown. The source of the sample is a study of cytomegalovirus exposure and HLA in healthy donors. Study conclusions and caveats: Further analysis was carried out later, and it showed several of the most significant clusters appearing linked to common viral pathogens. In vitro experiments confirmed that three CMV-associated chains were specific for CMV antigens.

It was with 60 Vbeta and 13 Jbeta primers that the PCR ran. Method: immunoSEQ multiplex PCR; TCRdb's copy keeps in-frame clones and lacks some. The top ten clones hold 6.3% of a sample with roughly 70,000 clones, around 78% of them seen once. Germline loops: CDR1 LNHDA, CDR2 SQIVND (reference sequence). The CDR3 totals 12 residues. V was pared by 6 bases and J by 1 base, with 6 bases between. V usage is TRBV19 and J usage is TRBJ1-1, with D perhaps matching TRBD1 (5 bases). Sample: PBMCs. The TCR sequence derives from a man aged 50-60 years in good health and CMV-seronegative. This CDR3 reads CASSGGNTEAFF. DNA for the CDR3: TGTGCCAGTAGCGGGGGGAACACTGAAGCTTTCTTT.